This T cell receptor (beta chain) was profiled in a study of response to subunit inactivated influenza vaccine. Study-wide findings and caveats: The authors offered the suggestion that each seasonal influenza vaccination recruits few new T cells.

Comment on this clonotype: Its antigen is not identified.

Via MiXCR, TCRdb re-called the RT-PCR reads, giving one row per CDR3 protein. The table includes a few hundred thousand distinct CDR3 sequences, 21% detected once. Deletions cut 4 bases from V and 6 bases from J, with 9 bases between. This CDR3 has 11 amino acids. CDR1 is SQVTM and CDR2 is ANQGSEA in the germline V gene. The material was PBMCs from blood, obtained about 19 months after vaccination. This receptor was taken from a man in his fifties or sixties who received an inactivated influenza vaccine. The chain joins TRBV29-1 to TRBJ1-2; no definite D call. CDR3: CSVVGIDGYTF. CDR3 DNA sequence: TGCAGCGTTGTGGGGATCGATGGCTACACCTTC.